Described below is a single TCR beta chain sequence and its context. The antigen is unknown. The sample belongs to a study of cytomegalovirus exposure and HLA in healthy donors. Overall study results and limits: Across HLA loci, a later analysis found differing TCR association rates, with DRB1 most and HLA-C fewest.

PCR employed 60 Vbeta and 13 Jbeta primers. Clones were read by immunoSEQ multiplex PCR, and TCRdb kept only the in-frame ones, dropping some. This sample contains some 120,000 clones. There are 13 residues in the CDR3. Trimming left V 3 bases short and J 5 bases short, with 8 bases between. Germline V CDR1 and CDR2: SNHLY, FYNNEI. The source of this sequence is a man aged 35 to 55 in good health and CMV-seropositive. Material: PBMCs. The rearrangement links TRBV2 to TRBJ2-1, with unresolved D. CDR3 bases: TGTGCCAGCAGTGAGTTCAGGAACAATGAGCAGTTCTTC. Protein: CASSEFRNNEQFF.